The 8 T cell receptor beta chains reported below all come from one sample, sequenced in a study of molecular identifiers for immune sequencing clone quantification. TCRdb recomputed calls from the PCR reads with MiXCR, one row per CDR3 protein. The profile shows hundreds of thousands of distinct CDR3 sequences, less than 30% of them singletons. The source material was naive CD8+ T cells from blood, with Jurkat cell RNA spiked in. Subset noted: FACS-sorted CD8+CD4-CCR7+CD45RA+ naive T cells. Receptors originate from a human donor in good health. Some libraries in this study had Jurkat cell RNA spiked in.

A remark on this clonotype: A clone one base away is much larger, so this may be a read error. J is TRBJ1-2 and V is TRBV7-9; 7 positions match TRBD1. Trimming took 7 bases from V and 3 from J; bases not matched to a gene: 8. CDR3 length: 14 residues. Germline V gene data show CDR1 as SEHNR and CDR2 as FQNEAQ (reference sequence). DNA of the CDR3: TGTGCCAGCATCTCAGGACAGGTAGACTATGGCTACACCTTC. It is translated as CASISGQVDYGYTF.

This clonotype came up many times. The chain uses TRBV14 and TRBJ2-3; D possibly corresponds to TRBD2 (6 bases). Trimming removed 6 bases from V and 5 bases from J, with 12 bases in between. In germline, CDR1 is SGHDN, CDR2 FVKESK. CDR3 length equals 13 residues. The CDR3 sequence is CASRRLGGDTQYF. For the CDR3, the DNA is TGTGCCAGCAGGCGACTAGGTGGAGATACGCAGTATTTT.

Only one count was recorded for this clonotype. Its ends do not fully match the called genes, so a read error is possible. The V gene is TRBV11-1, the J gene TRBJ2-7, with D possibly called TRBD1 or TRBD2 (5 bases each). The CDR3 spans 20 residues. Germline CDR1 is SGHAT and CDR2 is FQDESV (reference sequence). CDR3 loop: CASGLVPHFGADMQTGEQYF. CDR3 bases: TGTGCCAGCGGCTTAGTGCCTCACTTCGGAGCGGACATGCAAACTGGGGAGCAGTACTTC.

This clonotype was found a few times. The chain has TRBV12-3 or TRBV12-4 and TRBJ2-7; D is unresolved. Between the trimmed V and J ends, which lost 9 bases and 4 bases, there was a span of 7 bases. This CDR3 has 10 amino acids. The CDR3 DNA reads TGTGCCAGAATGAGATACGAGCAGTACTTC. Protein sequence: CARMRYEQYF.

This clonotype came up many times. CDR3 in DNA: TGTGCCAGCAGCTTTCTGGGGTCCTACGAGCAGTACTTC. This sequence encodes CASSFLGSYEQYF. This sequence joins TRBV27 and TRBJ2-7; the D is unclear. The germline gives CDR1 MNHEY, CDR2 SMNVEV (reference sequence). This CDR3 region has 13 residues. V was pared by 6 bases and J by 1 base, with 10 bases between.

There are many counts of this clonotype. The chain joins TRBV25-1 to TRBJ2-7; weak D call: TRBD2 (6 bases). Looked up from germline, CDR1 is MGHDK and CDR2 is SYGVNS. The CDR3 runs 15 residues. The V end lost 2 bases, the J end lost 7 bases, and 18 bases lay between the germline ends. CDR3 nucleotides: TGTGCCAGCAGTGAAAAAGAGCGGGCCGGGGGAGAGCAGTACTTC. Translated, it gives CASSEKERAGGEQYF.

The sample holds many counts of this clonotype. This chain joins TRBV30 and TRBJ2-1, with D uncertain. With 1 base removed from V and 6 bases from J, the gap between germline ends came to 7 bases. Germline assignment: CDR1 GTSNPN and CDR2 SVGIG (reference sequence). The CDR3 has 12 residues. DNA for the CDR3: TGTGCCTGGAGTGGTCAGCGCAATGAGCAGTTCTTC. The encoded protein is CAWSGQRNEQFF.

This clonotype occurred a few times. The chain joins TRBV6-2 or TRBV6-3 to TRBJ2-2; D may be TRBD2 (5 bases). Trimming pared 8 bases from V and 2 bases from J, leaving 9 bases between. Germline values: CDR1 MNHEY, CDR2 SVGEGT. This CDR3 region has 13 residues. CDR3 in amino acids: CASLEENTGELFF. In DNA form, the CDR3 reads TGTGCCAGCTTGGAGGAAAACACCGGGGAGCTGTTTTTT.